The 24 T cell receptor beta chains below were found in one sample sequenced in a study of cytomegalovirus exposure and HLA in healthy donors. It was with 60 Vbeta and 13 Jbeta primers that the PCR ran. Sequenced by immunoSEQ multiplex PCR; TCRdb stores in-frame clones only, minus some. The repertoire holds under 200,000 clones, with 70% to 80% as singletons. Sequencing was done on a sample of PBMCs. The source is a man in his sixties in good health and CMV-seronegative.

CDR3 sequence (DNA): TGTGCCAGCAGTACAGGGGCGCCCAATGAGCAGTTCTTC. Encoded protein: CASSTGAPNEQFF. The chain recombines TRBV28 with TRBJ2-1; TRBD1 matches 7 bases. CDR3 length equals 13 residues. Germline trimming cut 5 bases from V and 6 bases from J; bases unmatched to any gene: 4. Germline-derived CDR1 and CDR2 are MDHEN and SYDVKM.

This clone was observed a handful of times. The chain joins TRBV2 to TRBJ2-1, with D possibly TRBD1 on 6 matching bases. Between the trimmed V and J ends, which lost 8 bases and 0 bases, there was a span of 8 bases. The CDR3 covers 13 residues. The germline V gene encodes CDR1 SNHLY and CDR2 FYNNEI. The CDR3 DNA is TGTGCCAGCCGGGACACCTCCTACAATGAGCAGTTCTTC. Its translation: CASRDTSYNEQFF.

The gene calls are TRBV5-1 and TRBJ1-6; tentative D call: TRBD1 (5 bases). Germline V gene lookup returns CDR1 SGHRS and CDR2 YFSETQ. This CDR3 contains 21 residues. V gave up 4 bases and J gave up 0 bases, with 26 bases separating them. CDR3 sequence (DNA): TGCGCCAGCAGCCTTAGAACTCCCATCGGGACTGGCCGCTCCTATAATTCACCCCTCCACTTT. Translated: CASSLRTPIGTGRSYNSPLHF.

The CDR3 protein is CSARAFPEQFF. The CDR3 DNA reads as TGCAGTGCTAGAGCCTTCCCGGAGCAGTTCTTC. The rearrangement uses TRBV20-1 and TRBJ2-1; the D is unclear. Germline assignment: CDR1 DFQATT and CDR2 SNEGSKA (reference sequence). V lost 1 base, J lost 10 bases, and 8 bases lay in between. The CDR3 loop spans 11 amino acids.

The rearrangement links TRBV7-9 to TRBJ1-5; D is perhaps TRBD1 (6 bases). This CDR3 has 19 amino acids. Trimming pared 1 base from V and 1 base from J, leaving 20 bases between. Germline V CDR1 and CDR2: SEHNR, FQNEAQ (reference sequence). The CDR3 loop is CASSLGYGPGGPSNQPQHF. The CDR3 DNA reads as TGTGCCAGCAGCTTAGGATACGGTCCGGGGGGCCCGAGCAATCAGCCCCAGCATTTT.

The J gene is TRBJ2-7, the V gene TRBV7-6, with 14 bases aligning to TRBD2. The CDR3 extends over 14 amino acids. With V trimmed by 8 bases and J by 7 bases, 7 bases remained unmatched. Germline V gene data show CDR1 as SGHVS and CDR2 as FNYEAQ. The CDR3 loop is CASGRLAGGGEQYF. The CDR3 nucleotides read TGTGCCAGCGGCAGACTAGCGGGAGGGGGGGAGCAGTACTTC.

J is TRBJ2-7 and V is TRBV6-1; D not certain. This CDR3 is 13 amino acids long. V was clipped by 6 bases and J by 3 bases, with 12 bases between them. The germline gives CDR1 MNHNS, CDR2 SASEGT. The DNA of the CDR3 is TGTGCCAGCAGAAGAACAGAAATCTACGAGCAGTACTTC. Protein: CASRRTEIYEQYF.

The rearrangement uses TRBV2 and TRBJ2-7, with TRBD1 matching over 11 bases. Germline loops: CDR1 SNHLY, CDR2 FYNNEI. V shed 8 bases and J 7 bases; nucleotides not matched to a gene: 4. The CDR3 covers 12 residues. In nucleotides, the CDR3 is TGTGCCAGCGAGGACAGGGGGCTTGAGCAGTACTTC. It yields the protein CASEDRGLEQYF.

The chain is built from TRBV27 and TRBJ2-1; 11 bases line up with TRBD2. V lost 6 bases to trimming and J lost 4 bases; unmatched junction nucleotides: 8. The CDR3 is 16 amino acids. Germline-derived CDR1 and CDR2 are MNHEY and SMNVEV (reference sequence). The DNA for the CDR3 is TGTGCCAGCAGGGTAGGTCGACTAGCGGGATACAATGAGCAGTTCTTC. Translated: CASRVGRLAGYNEQFF.

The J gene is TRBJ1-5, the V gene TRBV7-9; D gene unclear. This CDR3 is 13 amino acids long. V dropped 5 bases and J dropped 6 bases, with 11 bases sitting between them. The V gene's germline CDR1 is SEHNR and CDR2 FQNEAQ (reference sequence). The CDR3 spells CASSPPGGQPQHF. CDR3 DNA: TGTGCCAGCAGCCCGCCCGGTGGTCAGCCCCAGCATTTT.

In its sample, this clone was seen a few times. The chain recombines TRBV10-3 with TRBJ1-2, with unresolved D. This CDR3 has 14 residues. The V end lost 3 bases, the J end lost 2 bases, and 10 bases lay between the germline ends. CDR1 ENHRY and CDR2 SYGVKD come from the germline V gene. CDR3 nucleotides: TGTGCCATCAGTGACCCCCTAGTGAACTATGGCTACACCTTC. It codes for CAISDPLVNYGYTF.

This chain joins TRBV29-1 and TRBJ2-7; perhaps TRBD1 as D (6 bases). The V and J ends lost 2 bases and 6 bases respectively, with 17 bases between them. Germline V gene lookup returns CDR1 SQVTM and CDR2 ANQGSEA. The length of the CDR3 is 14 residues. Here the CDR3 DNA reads TGCAGCGTTGAATGGTCTAGGGGGTCTGGCGAGCAGTACTTC. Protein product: CSVEWSRGSGEQYF.

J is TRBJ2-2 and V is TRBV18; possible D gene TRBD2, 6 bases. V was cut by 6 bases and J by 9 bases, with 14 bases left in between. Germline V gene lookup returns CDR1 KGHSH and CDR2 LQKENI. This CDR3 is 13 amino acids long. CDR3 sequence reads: CASSLTGGRELFF. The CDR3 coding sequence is TGTGCCAGCTCGTTAACCGGGGGACGGGAGCTGTTTTTT.

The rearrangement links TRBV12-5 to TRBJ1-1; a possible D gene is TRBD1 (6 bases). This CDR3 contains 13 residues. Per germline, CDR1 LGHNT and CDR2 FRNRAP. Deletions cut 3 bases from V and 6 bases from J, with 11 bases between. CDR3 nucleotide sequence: TGTGCTAGTGGTTTAGGGGGGGACCCTGAAGCTTTCTTT. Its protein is CASGLGGDPEAFF.

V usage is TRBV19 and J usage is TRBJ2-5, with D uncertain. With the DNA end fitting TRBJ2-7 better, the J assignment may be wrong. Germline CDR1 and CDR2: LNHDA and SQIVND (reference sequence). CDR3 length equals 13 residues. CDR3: CASSSTSSYEQYF. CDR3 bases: TGTGCCAGTAGTTCTACGAGCTCCTACGAGCAGTACTTC.

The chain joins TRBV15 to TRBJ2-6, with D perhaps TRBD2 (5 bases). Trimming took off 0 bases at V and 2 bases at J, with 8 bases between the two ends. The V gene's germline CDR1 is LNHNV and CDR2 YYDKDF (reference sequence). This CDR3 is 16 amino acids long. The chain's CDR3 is CATSRDLAAGANVLTF. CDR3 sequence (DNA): TGTGCCACCAGCAGAGATCTAGCAGCTGGGGCCAACGTCCTGACTTTC.

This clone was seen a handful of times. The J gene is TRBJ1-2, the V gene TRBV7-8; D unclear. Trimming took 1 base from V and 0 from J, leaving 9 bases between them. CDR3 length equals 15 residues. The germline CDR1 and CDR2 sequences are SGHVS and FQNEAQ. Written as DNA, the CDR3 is TGTGCCAGCAGCTTAGGAGGACTCACTAACTATGGCTACACCTTC. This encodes CASSLGGLTNYGYTF.

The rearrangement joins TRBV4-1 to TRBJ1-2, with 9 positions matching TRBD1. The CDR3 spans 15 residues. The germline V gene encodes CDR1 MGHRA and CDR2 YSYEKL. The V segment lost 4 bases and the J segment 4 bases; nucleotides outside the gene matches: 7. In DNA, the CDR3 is TGCGCCAGCAGCCCGAGGACAGGGGCGATCTATGGCTACACCTTC. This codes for CASSPRTGAIYGYTF.

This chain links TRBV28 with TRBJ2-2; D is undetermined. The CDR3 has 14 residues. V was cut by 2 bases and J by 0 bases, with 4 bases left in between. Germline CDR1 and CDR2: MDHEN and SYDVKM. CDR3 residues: CASSLAPNTGELFF. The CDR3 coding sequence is TGTGCCAGCAGTTTAGCGCCGAACACCGGGGAGCTGTTTTTT.

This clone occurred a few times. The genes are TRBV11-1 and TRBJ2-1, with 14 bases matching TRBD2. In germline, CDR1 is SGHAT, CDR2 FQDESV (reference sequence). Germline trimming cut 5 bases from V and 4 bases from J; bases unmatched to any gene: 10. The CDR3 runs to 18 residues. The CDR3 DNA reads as TGTGCCAGCAGCCCTCGAGCCGGGACTAGCGGGGGTTACAATGAGCAGTTCTTC. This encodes CASSPRAGTSGGYNEQFF.

CDR3 bases: TGTGCCAGCAGCGCAACGGGACTAGCGGAAGGATTTTCCTACGAGCAGTACTTC. It is translated as CASSATGLAEGFSYEQYF. This chain uses TRBV5-6 with TRBJ2-5; 11 bases are shared with TRBD2. The better agreement between TRBJ2-7 and the DNA end casts doubt on the J call. The CDR3 extends over 18 amino acids. Germline CDR1 SGHDT, CDR2 YYEEEE.

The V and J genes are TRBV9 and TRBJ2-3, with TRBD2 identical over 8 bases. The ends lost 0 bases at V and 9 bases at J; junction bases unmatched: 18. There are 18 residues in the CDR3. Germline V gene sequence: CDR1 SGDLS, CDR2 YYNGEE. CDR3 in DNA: TGTGCCAGCAGCGTAGCTGGGGCGGGGGGCCTGCAAATAGGGACGCAGTATTTT. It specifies CASSVAGAGGLQIGTQYF.

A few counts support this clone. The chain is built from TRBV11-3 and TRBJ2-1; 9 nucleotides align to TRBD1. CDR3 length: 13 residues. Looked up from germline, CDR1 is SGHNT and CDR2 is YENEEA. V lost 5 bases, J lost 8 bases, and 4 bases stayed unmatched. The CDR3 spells CASSPDRGYEQFF. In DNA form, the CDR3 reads TGTGCCAGCAGCCCGGACAGGGGCTATGAGCAGTTCTTC.

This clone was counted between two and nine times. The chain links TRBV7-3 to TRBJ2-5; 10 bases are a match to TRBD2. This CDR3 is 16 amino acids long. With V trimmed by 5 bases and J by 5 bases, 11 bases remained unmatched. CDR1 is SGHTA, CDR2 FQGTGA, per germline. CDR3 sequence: CASSPSGRALRETQYF. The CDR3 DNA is TGTGCCAGCAGCCCCAGCGGGAGGGCCCTCAGGGAGACCCAGTACTTC.